This T cell receptor beta chain is from a study of early T cells in non-severe SARS-CoV-2 infection. Study summary: The sequenced material was bulk RNA from unsorted whole blood, and its chains were unpaired.

Unique molecular identifiers (one per individual cDNA molecule) were attached. Each CDR3 protein gets one entry after TCRdb re-called the 5' RACE reads with MiXCR. The table has around 76,000 distinct CDR3 sequences, approximately 10% seen once. Study-level findings and limits: The VDJdb matching leaned toward anti-spike CD8 responses and overlooked private and CD4 specificities.

Points on this clonotype: Its antigen is currently unknown.

Sequenced sample: whole blood. The receptor's source is an adult who was a healthcare worker with PCR-confirmed SARS-CoV-2 infection or an uninfected control (not recorded which).

The CDR3 DNA sequence: TGTGCCAGCAGTGAATTGATGGGACAGGGTGACTACGAGCAGTACTTC. Translation gives CASSELMGQGDYEQYF. This sequence joins TRBV25-1 and TRBJ2-7; 9 bases line up with TRBD1. CDR3 length: 16 amino acids. The V gene end was trimmed by 1 base and the J gene end by 3 bases; junction bases not matched to a gene: 7. From germline, CDR1 is MGHDK and CDR2 SYGVNS.